The clone carrying this T cell receptor beta chain was detected only a few times. Its antigen is still unknown. The sample originates from a study of T cell repertoires in cytomegalovirus infection. Background on the study: CMV infection and matching HLA type were both indicated by public TCR beta signatures.

Trimming removed 6 bases at V and 3 bases at J, with 14 bases between. CDR1 is SGHVS, CDR2 FNYEAQ, per germline. This CDR3 comprises 14 residues. General study results and limits: HLA-C-restricted CMV-specific TCR beta clonotypes prevailed in the ex vivo response. Cumulative frequency (of public TCR beta family members) identified carriers of CMV plus the relevant HLA.

TCRdb processed the reads anew with MiXCR; each CDR3 protein has one entry. The data contain about 830,000 distinct CDR3 sequences, less than 35% of them singletons. This material consisted of cultured CD8+ T cells from PBMCs, taken from culture after CMV antigen stimulation. V and J are TRBV7-6 and TRBJ1-2, with D possibly TRBD1 on 6 matching bases. This TCR was sampled from a human donor in good health (CMV status not recorded). Some clones in this sample may be carry-over from other donors' samples. The CDR3 nucleotides read TGTGCCAGCAGTCAATACAGGGACGACTATGGCTACACCTTC. Encoded protein: CASSQYRDDYGYTF. The variable domain in full, with the rest retrieved from reference TRBV7-6 and TRBJ1-2, is GAGVSQSPRYKVTKRGQDVALRCDPISGHVSLYWYRQALGQGPEFLTYFNYEAQQDKSGLPNDRFSAERPEGSISTLTIQRTEQRDSAMYRCASSQYRDDYGYTFGSGTRLTVV.